The 32 T cell receptor beta chains below come from one sample, sequenced in a study of blood T cell repertoires in COVID-19. Here immunoSEQ multiplex PCR was the method, and the copy in TCRdb shows in-frame clones only, minus some. The sample shows more than 200,000 clones, roughly 91% of them seen only once. The material sequenced was PBMCs or T cells enriched from blood (not recorded which). Receptor source: a woman aged 30 to 39 with acute COVID-19.

The J gene is TRBJ2-2, the V gene TRBV5-4; 7 bases match TRBD1. This CDR3 contains 14 residues. V dropped 4 bases and J dropped 5; count of bases not matched to a gene: 5. CDR1 and CDR2 from the germline V gene are SGHNT and YYREEE (reference sequence). The CDR3 region has the DNA TGTGCCAGCAGCAGAGACAGGGTAACCGGGGAGCTGTTTTTT. Its protein product is CASSRDRVTGELFF.

The chain recombines TRBV13 with TRBJ1-6; 9 bases are shared with TRBD1. Germline V CDR1 and CDR2: PRHDT, FYEKMQ (reference sequence). This CDR3 comprises 14 residues. Trimming cost V 2 bases and J 7 bases; bases outside gene matches: 0. The CDR3 DNA reads TGTGCCAGCAGCTTAACAGGGGGCAATTCACCCCTCCACTTT. This codes for CASSLTGGNSPLHF.

This chain uses TRBV5-1 with TRBJ1-1, with D perhaps matching TRBD1 (5 bases). The V gene's germline CDR1 is SGHRS and CDR2 YFSETQ. This CDR3 has 16 amino acids. V lost 3 bases and J lost 0, with 15 bases in between. The CDR3 DNA reads TGCGCCAGCAGCTACAACACAGGAAGAGTGAACACTGAAGCTTTCTTT. The encoded protein is CASSYNTGRVNTEAFF.

V is TRBV2 and J is TRBJ1-2, with D tentatively TRBD1 (6 bases). Trimming shortened V by 7 bases and J by 8 bases, and 17 bases separated the two germline ends. The CDR3 runs to 13 residues. Germline CDR1 SNHLY, CDR2 FYNNEI. This chain's CDR3 is CASTLQGLQGYTF. The CDR3 region has the DNA TGTGCCAGCACCCTACAGGGACTACAAGGCTACACCTTC.

The chain carries TRBV4-1 and TRBJ1-2; TRBD1 aligns across 10 bases. J was trimmed by 2 bases and V by 1 base; bases with no gene match: 4. Germline V gene data show CDR1 as MGHRA and CDR2 as YSYEKL. The CDR3 sequence is 16 residues long. The CDR3 protein is CASSQAQGQGNYGYTF. For the CDR3, the DNA is TGCGCCAGCAGCCAAGCCCAGGGACAGGGGAACTATGGCTACACCTTC.

This clone was observed a single time. The chain couples TRBV3-1 (or the pseudogene TRBV3-2) to TRBJ2-1, with 7 bases identical to TRBD2. Germline CDR1 LGHDT, CDR2 YNNKEL (reference sequence). This CDR3 is built from 18 residues. V gave up 3 bases and J gave up 0 bases; unmatched junction bases: 11. The DNA of the CDR3 is TGTGCCAGCAGCCATGATACTAAGCGGGGCAGCTCCTACAATGAGCAGTTCTTC. This encodes CASSHDTKRGSSYNEQFF.

The chain couples TRBV27 to TRBJ2-7; TRBD1 matches 7 bases. Looked up from germline, CDR1 is MNHEY and CDR2 is SMNVEV (reference sequence). V gave up 5 bases and J gave up 3 bases; unmatched junction bases: 4. CDR3 length equals 13 residues. The chain's CDR3 is CASSVNRGYEQYF. Written as DNA, the CDR3 is TGTGCCAGCAGTGTAAACAGGGGCTACGAGCAGTACTTC.

CDR3 sequence: CASSHEGQGYGYTF. CDR3 bases: TGCGCCAGCAGCCACGAGGGACAGGGGTATGGCTACACCTTC. This chain connects TRBV4-3 to TRBJ1-2; 10 bases map to TRBD1. Germline-derived CDR1 and CDR2 are LGHNA and YSLEER. This CDR3 comprises 14 residues. V lost 3 bases to trimming and J lost 5 bases; unmatched junction nucleotides: 3.

V usage is TRBV28 and J usage is TRBJ1-4, with D maybe TRBD1 (5 bases). CDR3 length equals 15 residues. V was shortened by 3 bases and J by 3 bases, with 11 bases between the two germline ends. Germline V gives CDR1 MDHEN, CDR2 SYDVKM. The CDR3 is CASSFRGSANEKLFF. CDR3 in DNA: TGTGCCAGCAGTTTTAGGGGTTCGGCTAATGAAAAACTGTTTTTT.

The CDR3 loop is CASSQGGTSDPYEQYF. CDR3 in DNA: TGCGCCAGCAGCCAAGGAGGGACTAGTGATCCCTACGAGCAGTACTTC. J is TRBJ2-7 and V is TRBV4-1; 8 nucleotides align to TRBD2. V lost 1 base to trimming and J lost 2 bases; unmatched junction nucleotides: 7. The CDR3 is 16 amino acids. Germline lookup yields CDR1 MGHRA and CDR2 YSYEKL.

The rearrangement joins TRBV18 to TRBJ1-4; 10 bases align to TRBD1. Germline CDR1 KGHSH, CDR2 LQKENI. The CDR3 length is 15 residues. Trimming cost V 4 bases and J 5 bases; bases outside gene matches: 4. This chain's CDR3 is CASSHGGQGNEKLFF. The CDR3 region has the DNA TGTGCCAGCTCACACGGGGGACAGGGGAATGAAAAACTGTTTTTT.

The gene calls are TRBV2 and TRBJ1-2; D is unclear. The germline gives CDR1 SNHLY, CDR2 FYNNEI. CDR3 length: 15 residues. V lost 5 bases and J lost 4, with 17 bases in between. DNA of the CDR3: TGTGCCAGCAGTTCTTATGCAGTCAGTTCCTATGGCTACACCTTC. It specifies CASSSYAVSSYGYTF.

J is TRBJ2-7 and V is TRBV19, with D maybe TRBD1 (7 bases). V lost 6 bases, J lost 4 bases, and 16 bases lay in between. The CDR3 sequence is 14 residues long. Germline V CDR1 and CDR2: LNHDA, SQIVND (reference sequence). The CDR3 loop reads CASSLSTGRYEQYF. Written as DNA, the CDR3 is TGTGCCAGTAGCCTTTCGACAGGGAGGTACGAGCAGTACTTC.

This clone was seen once. V is TRBV5-6 and J is TRBJ1-2, with D maybe TRBD1 (5 bases). CDR3 size: 13 residues. The V end lost 5 bases, the J end lost 5 bases, and 13 bases lay between the germline ends. Looked up from germline, CDR1 is SGHDT and CDR2 is YYEEEE. CDR3 coding DNA: TGTGCCAGCAGTCAAGGACAATGGTATGGCTACACCTTC. Its protein product is CASSQGQWYGYTF.

This rearrangement joins TRBV4-1 to TRBJ1-5; D remains ambiguous. The V end was cut by 1 base, the J end by 5 bases, with 18 bases between. The germline V gene has CDR1 MGHRA and CDR2 YSYEKL. The CDR3 has 17 amino acids. This chain's CDR3 is CASSQGPPPSRDQPQHF. The CDR3, as DNA: TGCGCCAGCAGCCAAGGTCCCCCCCCCTCACGGGATCAGCCCCAGCATTTT.

This clone was recorded once. This chain uses TRBV2 with TRBJ2-7; 11 nucleotides line up with TRBD1. Germline CDR1 reads SNHLY; CDR2 reads FYNNEI. V was clipped by 6 bases and J by 1 base; unmatched bases: 5. The CDR3 has 15 residues. In nucleotides, the CDR3 is TGTGCCAGCAGCCGCGGGACAGGGGGTTCCTACGAGCAGTACTTC. Protein sequence: CASSRGTGGSYEQYF.

The chain joins TRBV12-3 or TRBV12-4 to TRBJ1-1; tentatively, D is TRBD1 (5 bases). The CDR3 consists of 13 residues. Trimming took 2 bases from V and 5 from J, leaving 9 bases between them. The CDR3 here is CASSLRGETEAFF. The CDR3 nucleotides read TGTGCCAGCAGTTTACGGGGGGAAACTGAAGCTTTCTTT.

The rearrangement links TRBV5-6 to TRBJ2-5; unclear D gene. CDR1 SGHDT and CDR2 YYEEEE come from the germline V gene. The CDR3 is 14 residues long. The ends were cut back, 2 bases at V and 2 bases at J, with 10 bases in the middle. Here the CDR3 reads CASSFGQAQETQYF. CDR3 nucleotides: TGTGCCAGCAGCTTTGGGCAGGCGCAAGAGACCCAGTACTTC.

This sequence joins TRBV6-1 and TRBJ2-1; 8 bases are a match to TRBD2. CDR3 size: 15 residues. The V and J ends lost 2 bases and 2 bases, in that order; junction bases with no gene match: 2. Germline loops: CDR1 MNHNS, CDR2 SASEGT. The CDR3 spells CASSEWRGAYNEQFF. The CDR3 DNA is TGTGCCAGCAGTGAATGGCGGGGGGCCTACAATGAGCAGTTCTTC.

This chain connects TRBV2 to TRBJ2-3, with a possible D match to TRBD2 (5 bases). CDR1 is SNHLY and CDR2 is FYNNEI in the germline V gene. Trimming removed 4 bases from V and 6 bases from J, with 11 bases in between. This CDR3 contains 13 residues. This chain's CDR3 is CASSVGIPDTQYF. The CDR3 coding sequence is TGTGCCAGCAGTGTCGGGATCCCGGATACGCAGTATTTT.

This clone came up a few times. The V call is TRBV15, the J call TRBJ1-1, with D unclear. The V gene's germline CDR1 is LNHNV and CDR2 YYDKDF (reference sequence). V was cut by 1 base and J by 2 bases, with 8 bases left in between. CDR3 length: 14 amino acids. CDR3 DNA sequence: TGTGCCACCAGCAGAGTTCCCCAAAACACTGAAGCTTTCTTT. Encoded protein: CATSRVPQNTEAFF.

This clone was counted only a few times. The chain's CDR3 is CASSLQPVGVNTGELFF. CDR3 nucleotides: TGTGCCAGCAGTCTACAGCCCGTCGGGGTCAACACCGGGGAGCTGTTTTTT. The chain recombines TRBV2 with TRBJ2-2, with a tentative D call TRBD2 (5 bases). Trimming cost V 5 bases and J 2 bases, with 18 bases left between them. The CDR3 is made up of 17 amino acids. The germline V gene encodes CDR1 SNHLY and CDR2 FYNNEI.

V gene TRBV3-1 (or the pseudogene TRBV3-2) combines with J gene TRBJ2-5, with TRBD1 identical over 9 bases. The CDR3 has 16 amino acids. The germline V gene encodes CDR1 LGHDT and CDR2 YNNKEL (reference sequence). J was trimmed by 7 bases and V by 5 bases; bases with no gene match: 14. CDR3 sequence reads: CASSSSAGQGLGTQYF. Here the CDR3 DNA reads TGTGCCAGCAGCTCCTCTGCGGGACAGGGATTAGGGACCCAGTACTTC.

This chain connects TRBV3-1 (or the pseudogene TRBV3-2) to TRBJ2-5; weak D call: TRBD2 (6 bases). The CDR3 runs to 15 residues. CDR1 is LGHDT, CDR2 YNNKEL, per germline (reference sequence). The V and J ends lost 1 base and 5 bases respectively, with 14 bases between them. The CDR3 DNA reads as TGTGCCAGCAGCCAAGTACTAGCCGGCCCCGAGACCCAGTACTTC. Translated: CASSQVLAGPETQYF.

The chain is built from TRBV27 and TRBJ2-4; possibly TRBD2 for D (6 bases). V was shortened by 3 bases and J by 10 bases, with 25 bases between the two germline ends. CDR1 MNHEY and CDR2 SMNVEV come from the germline V gene (reference sequence). The CDR3 has 17 amino acids. The CDR3 DNA is TGTGCCAGCAGTTTCTTACGACGTAGAGGGGAGGAAAGGATTCAGTACTTC. Residues: CASSFLRRRGEERIQYF.

The chain couples TRBV6-5 to TRBJ2-1; maybe TRBD1 (6 bases). The germline V gene encodes CDR1 MNHEY and CDR2 SVGAGI. Trimming shortened V by 6 bases and J by 14 bases, and 20 bases separated the two germline ends. The CDR3 sequence is 13 residues long. CDR3 DNA: TGTGCCAGCAGACCGGGGCAGGGGATTTCTGAGTTCTTC. Residues: CASRPGQGISEFF.

V usage is TRBV10-2 and J usage is TRBJ2-7, with TRBD2 identical over 8 bases. After removal of 2 bases from V and 3 bases from J, the junction contained 9 bases not matched to a gene. CDR3 size: 16 residues. CDR1 and CDR2 from the germline V gene are WSHSY and SAAADI. The DNA of the CDR3 is TGCGCCAGCAGTGAGGTGGCGGGGGGTCCTCGCTACGAGCAGTACTTC. Amino acids: CASSEVAGGPRYEQYF.

The chain employs TRBV2 and TRBJ1-6; D possibly corresponds to TRBD1 (5 bases). V shed 7 bases and J shed 5 bases, with 12 bases lying between them. CDR3 length: 14 residues. Germline V gene sequence: CDR1 SNHLY, CDR2 FYNNEI. As DNA, the CDR3 is TGTGCCAGCAACCCCGCAGGGAATAATTCACCCCTCCACTTT. Protein: CASNPAGNNSPLHF.

This clone was recorded only once. The rearrangement joins TRBV11-2 to TRBJ2-7; 8 nucleotides match TRBD1. V was pared by 6 bases and J by 2 bases, with 9 bases of the junction left unmatched. The germline V gene encodes CDR1 SGHAT and CDR2 FQNNGV. The CDR3 has 15 residues. CDR3 amino acids: CASRAGTGVPYEQYF. The CDR3 DNA follows: TGTGCCAGCAGGGCCGGGACAGGAGTCCCCTACGAGCAGTACTTC.

The rearrangement uses TRBV7-8 and TRBJ2-7; D ambiguous. The CDR3 loop spans 15 amino acids. Germline CDR1 reads SGHVS; CDR2 reads FQNEAQ. The V end was cut by 3 bases, the J end by 2 bases, with 14 bases between. The CDR3 coding sequence is TGTGCCAGCAGCTTTCAATCCCACGGTCCCTACGAGCAGTACTTC. Protein product: CASSFQSHGPYEQYF.

The CDR3 sequence: CASSLNSGPTYEQYF. CDR3 DNA: TGTGCCAGCAGCTTGAACTCAGGCCCAACCTACGAGCAGTACTTC. The chain uses TRBV5-4 and TRBJ2-7; unclear D gene. The CDR3 sequence is 15 residues long. Trimming left V 1 base short and J 2 bases short, with 13 bases between. CDR1 is SGHNT and CDR2 is YYREEE in the germline V gene (reference sequence).

The genes are TRBV19 and TRBJ2-1; D gene unclear. Trimming pared 0 bases from V and 2 bases from J, leaving 5 bases between. Germline V gene lookup returns CDR1 LNHDA and CDR2 SQIVND (reference sequence). The CDR3 consists of 14 residues. The CDR3 region is CASSIDAAYNEQFF. DNA of the CDR3: TGTGCCAGTAGTATAGACGCAGCCTACAATGAGCAGTTCTTC.